This T cell receptor beta chain originates from a study of blood T cell repertoires in COVID-19. V was cut by 6 bases and J by 9 bases, with 21 bases left in between. CDR1 MNHEY and CDR2 SVGEGT come from the germline V gene. The CDR3 extends over 15 amino acids. This clone occurred once. How the authors handled the data: Amplified reference gene primers provided the basis for estimating nucleated cell counts. Using immunoSEQ multiplex PCR, the repertoire was profiled, and TCRdb retains in-frame clones only, with some absent. The V and J calls and clone size come from that table; D and trimming were worked out from the DNA. This table holds 250,000 to 350,000 clones, 75% to 90% found once.

What was sequenced was peripheral blood. The V call is TRBV6-2 or TRBV6-3, the J call TRBJ2-1, with a possible D match to TRBD2 (5 bases). The clonotype comes from a woman aged 45-65 years with COVID-19, enrolled during active disease. DNA for the CDR3: TGTGCCAGCAGCCCGCGGAAGACCCGCAGCGGTGAGCAGTTCTTC. Amino acids: CASSPRKTRSGEQFF.